The 15 T cell receptor beta chains presented below share a single source sample, sequenced in a study of glioma-infiltrating T cells (dated by TCRdb to about 2016). TCRdb records Illumina MiSeq as the sequencer. The iRepertoire nested amplicon-rescue multiplex PCR (arm-PCR) platform was used to amplify TCR alpha and beta CDR3 regions from RNA. TCRdb passed the public sequencing reads through fastp at Q25 and MiXCR, retaining productive beta sequences. One record per CDR3 amino acid sequence lists the most common genes and DNA. The sample table records some 99,000 distinct CDR3 sequences; around a quarter of these occur just once. The ten most abundant clones make up 35% of the sample. Sequencing was done on a sample of glioma tissue, nonneoplastic brain tissue, or PBMCs (not recorded which). These receptors all come from a human donor with low-grade glioma or glioblastoma, undergoing nonglioma brain surgery, or in good health (not recorded which).

This clonotype was picked up many times. The chain combines TRBV12-3 or TRBV12-4 with TRBJ2-5, with TRBD2 matching over 7 bases. V was pared by 3 bases and J by 5 bases, with 9 bases of the junction left unmatched. The CDR3 is 15 amino acids. The CDR3 bases are TGTGCCAGCAGTTTCGGGGGGTGGCAGGGCGAGACCCAGTACTTC. Protein sequence: CASSFGGWQGETQYF.

On this clonotype itself: One junction end disagrees with the germline gene, perhaps due to a read error. The chain carries TRBV14 and TRBJ1-2; no reliable D call. Germline V gene lookup returns CDR1 SGHDN and CDR2 FVKESK. The CDR3 is 12 amino acids. In nucleotides, the CDR3 is TGTGCCAGCAGCCAAGTCCGGGCCATTATGTACTTC. It specifies CASSQVRAIMYF.

This clonotype was counted at least ten times. The CDR3 region is CASSWTGKNNSPLHF. The DNA of the CDR3 is TGTGCCAGCAGTTGGACAGGGAAGAATAATTCACCCCTCCACTTT. The chain is built from TRBV6-1 and TRBJ1-6; 8 nucleotides agree with TRBD1. The junction had 5 bases not matched to a gene; V was cut back by 5 bases and J by 5 bases. Germline values: CDR1 MNHNS, CDR2 SASEGT. This CDR3 spans 15 amino acids.

The table lists this clonotype with many counts. CDR3 amino acids: CSARVPGQRSQPQHF. The CDR3 DNA reads as TGCAGTGCTAGAGTCCCGGGCCAGAGGAGTCAGCCCCAGCATTTT. The V call is TRBV20-1, the J call TRBJ1-5; D remains ambiguous. Trimming cost V 1 base and J 6 bases, with 16 bases left between them. The V gene's germline CDR1 is DFQATT and CDR2 SNEGSKA (reference sequence). This CDR3 region has 15 residues.

Turning to this clonotype: This may arise from a read error, as a much more abundant clone is one base away. The CDR3: CASSRFPGETAW. CDR3 nucleotide sequence: TGTGCCAGCAGCCGATTCCCCGGGGAGACTGCGTGG. V gene TRBV3-1 combines with J gene TRBJ2-7; weak D call: TRBD2 (5 bases). This CDR3 has 12 residues. Germline V gives CDR1 LGHDT, CDR2 YNNKEL (reference sequence).

This clonotype was counted many times. The chain joins TRBV14 to TRBJ2-3, with no clear D. Germline V gives CDR1 SGHDN, CDR2 FVKESK. This CDR3 region has 15 residues. Trimming shortened V by 4 bases and J by 4 bases, and 15 bases separated the two germline ends. The CDR3 DNA follows: TGTGCCAGCAGCCCGTTTTCTACCCCCCCAGATACGCAGTATTTT. It is translated as CASSPFSTPPDTQYF.

Ten or more counts support this clonotype. The chain couples TRBV20-1 to TRBJ1-5; D gene unclear. Germline CDR1 is DFQATT and CDR2 is SNEGSKA (reference sequence). V was shortened by 5 bases and J by 3 bases, with 11 bases between the two germline ends. The CDR3 spans 13 residues. The DNA of the CDR3 is TGCAGTGCTGAGGGCGGGTACAATCAGCCCCAGCATTTT. This sequence encodes CSAEGGYNQPQHF.

Remarks on this clonotype: A read error is likely, as this CDR3 ends without the conserved phenylalanine or tryptophan. As DNA, the CDR3 is TGTGCCAGCAGTTTAGTACAGGGACGGACCCAGTACTTA. Amino acid sequence: CASSLVQGRTQYL. V gene TRBV28 combines with J gene TRBJ2-5, with D possibly being TRBD1 (6 bases). Germline V gene lookup returns CDR1 MDHEN and CDR2 SYDVKM. The CDR3 has 13 amino acids. Trimming took 2 bases from V and 7 from J, leaving 11 bases between them.

Points on this clonotype: A much larger clone lies a single base off, so this may be a read error. V and J are TRBV19 and TRBJ1-5; no reliable D call. CDR1 and CDR2 (germline): LNHDA, SQIVND (reference sequence). CDR3 length: 14 amino acids. V was shortened by 5 bases and J by 6 bases, with 14 bases between the two germline ends. DNA of the CDR3: TGTGCCAGTAGTCCCCGCGGGATAAGTCAGCCCCAGCATTTT. Translation gives CASSPRGISQPQHF.

The chain employs TRBV6-5 and TRBJ2-1; 10 nucleotides match TRBD2. With 2 bases clipped from V and 3 bases from J, the junction kept 4 bases outside the gene matches. Germline loops: CDR1 MNHEY, CDR2 SVGAGI. This CDR3 comprises 16 residues. In DNA, the CDR3 is TGTGCCAGCAGTTACAAGACTAGCGGGCTCTACAATGAGCAGTTCTTC. Residues: CASSYKTSGLYNEQFF.

This clonotype appeared many times. V usage is TRBV7-2 and J usage is TRBJ1-6; D possibly corresponds to TRBD1 (5 bases). With 6 bases removed from V and 7 bases from J, the gap between germline ends came to 16 bases. Germline V gives CDR1 SGHTA, CDR2 FQGNSA. The CDR3 has 15 amino acids. CDR3 coding DNA: TGTGCCAGCAGTCTTCTGGGGGTAGGGAATTCACCCCTCCACTTT. The encoded protein is CASSLLGVGNSPLHF.

This clonotype appeared many times. The chain employs TRBV7-2 and TRBJ2-7; 16 nucleotides line up with TRBD2. V trimming: 5 bases; J trimming: 3 bases; junction bases outside the gene matches: 4. CDR1 SGHTA and CDR2 FQGNSA come from the germline V gene. CDR3 length: 16 residues. The CDR3 DNA reads TGTGCCAGCAGCCCGGGACTAGCGGGGGGGCGCTACGAGCAGTACTTC. Translation gives CASSPGLAGGRYEQYF.

The chain links TRBV7-3 to TRBJ1-1; D ambiguous. Trimming left V 5 bases short and J 5 bases short, with 18 bases between. The CDR3 is 15 amino acids. Germline lookup yields CDR1 SGHTA and CDR2 FQGTGA. The DNA of the CDR3 is TGTGCCAGCAGCCTATCCCAGTACCCAGGTACTGAAGCTTTCTTT. It specifies CASSLSQYPGTEAFF.

The V call is TRBV4-1, the J call TRBJ2-7, with TRBD2 matching over 10 bases. In germline, CDR1 is MGHRA, CDR2 YSYEKL. The CDR3 runs to 17 residues. J gave up 2 bases and V 0 bases, and 7 bases lay outside the gene matches. CDR3 coding DNA: TGCGCCAGCAGCCAAGAACCGCGGCTAGCGGGAGCCTACGAGCAGTACTTC. Translated: CASSQEPRLAGAYEQYF.

At least ten counts were recorded for this clonotype. CDR3 sequence: CASSSLIAGGMDEQFF. The CDR3 nucleotides are TGTGCCAGCAGTTCCCTAATAGCGGGGGGTATGGATGAGCAGTTCTTC. J is TRBJ2-1 and V is TRBV6-2 or TRBV6-3, with 10 bases fitting TRBD2. Germline V gene data show CDR1 as MNHEY and CDR2 as SVGEGT. This CDR3 comprises 16 residues. Trimming took 4 bases from V and 8 from J; bases not matched to a gene: 11.